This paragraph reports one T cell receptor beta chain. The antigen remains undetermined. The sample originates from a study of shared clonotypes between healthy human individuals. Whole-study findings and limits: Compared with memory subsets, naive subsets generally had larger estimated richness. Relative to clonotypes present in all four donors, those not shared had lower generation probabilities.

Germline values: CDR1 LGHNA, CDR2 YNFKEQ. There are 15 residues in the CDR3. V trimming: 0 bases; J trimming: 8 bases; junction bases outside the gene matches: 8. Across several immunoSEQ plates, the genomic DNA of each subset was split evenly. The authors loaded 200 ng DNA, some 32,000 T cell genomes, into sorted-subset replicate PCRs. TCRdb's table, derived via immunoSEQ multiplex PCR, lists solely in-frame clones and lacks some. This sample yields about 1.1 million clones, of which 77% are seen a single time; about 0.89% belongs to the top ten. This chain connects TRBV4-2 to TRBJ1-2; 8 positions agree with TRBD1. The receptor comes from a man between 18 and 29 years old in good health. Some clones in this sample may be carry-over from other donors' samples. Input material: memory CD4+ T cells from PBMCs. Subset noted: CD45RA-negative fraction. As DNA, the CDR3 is TGTGCCAGCAGCCAAGACAGGGGGCCGGAAGGGGGCTACACCTTC. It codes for CASSQDRGPEGGYTF.